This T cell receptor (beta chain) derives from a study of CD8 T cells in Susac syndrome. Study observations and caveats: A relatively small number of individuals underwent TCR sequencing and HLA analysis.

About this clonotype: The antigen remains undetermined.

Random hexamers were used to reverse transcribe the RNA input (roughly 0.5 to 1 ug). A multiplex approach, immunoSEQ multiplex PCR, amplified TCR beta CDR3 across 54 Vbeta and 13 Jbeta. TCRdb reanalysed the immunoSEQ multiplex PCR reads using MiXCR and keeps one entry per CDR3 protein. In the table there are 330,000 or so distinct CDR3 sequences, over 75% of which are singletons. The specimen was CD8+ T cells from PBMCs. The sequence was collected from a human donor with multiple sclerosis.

CDR3 nucleotides: TGTGCCAGCAGCTCAGTAACAGGGGGCGGCACAGATACGCAGTATTTT. Translation gives CASSSVTGGGTDTQYF. V is TRBV7-9 and J is TRBJ2-3; 9 positions agree with TRBD1. This CDR3 region has 16 residues. J was trimmed by 1 base and V by 4 bases; bases with no gene match: 6. Germline CDR1 reads SEHNR; CDR2 reads FQNEAQ (reference sequence).